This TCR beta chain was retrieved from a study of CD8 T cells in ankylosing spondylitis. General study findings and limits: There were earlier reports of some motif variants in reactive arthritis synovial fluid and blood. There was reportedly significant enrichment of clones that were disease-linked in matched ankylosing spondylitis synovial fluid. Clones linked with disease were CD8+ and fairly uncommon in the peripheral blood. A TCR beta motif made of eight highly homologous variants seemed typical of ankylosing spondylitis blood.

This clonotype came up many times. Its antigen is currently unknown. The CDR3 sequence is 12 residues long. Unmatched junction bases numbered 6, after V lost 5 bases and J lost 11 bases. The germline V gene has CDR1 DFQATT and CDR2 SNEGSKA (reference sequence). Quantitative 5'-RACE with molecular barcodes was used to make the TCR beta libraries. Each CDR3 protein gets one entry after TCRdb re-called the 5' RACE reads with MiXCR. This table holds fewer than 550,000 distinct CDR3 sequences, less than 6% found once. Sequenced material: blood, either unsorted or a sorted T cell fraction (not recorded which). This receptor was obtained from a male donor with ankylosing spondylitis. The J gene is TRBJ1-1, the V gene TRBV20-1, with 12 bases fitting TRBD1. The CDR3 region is CSAARDRGHAFF. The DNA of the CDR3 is TGCAGTGCTGCTCGGGACAGGGGGCATGCTTTCTTT.